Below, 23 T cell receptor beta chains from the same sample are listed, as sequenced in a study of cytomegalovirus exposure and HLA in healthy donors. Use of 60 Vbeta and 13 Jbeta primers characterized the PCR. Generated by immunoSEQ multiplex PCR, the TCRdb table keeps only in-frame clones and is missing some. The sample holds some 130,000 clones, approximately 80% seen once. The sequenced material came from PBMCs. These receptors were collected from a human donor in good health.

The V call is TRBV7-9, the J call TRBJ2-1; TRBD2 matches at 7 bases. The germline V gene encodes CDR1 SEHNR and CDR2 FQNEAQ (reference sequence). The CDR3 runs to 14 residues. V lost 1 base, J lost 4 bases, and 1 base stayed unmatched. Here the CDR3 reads CASSLGGGYNEQFF. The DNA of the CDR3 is TGTGCCAGCAGCTTAGGGGGGGGGTACAATGAGCAGTTCTTC.

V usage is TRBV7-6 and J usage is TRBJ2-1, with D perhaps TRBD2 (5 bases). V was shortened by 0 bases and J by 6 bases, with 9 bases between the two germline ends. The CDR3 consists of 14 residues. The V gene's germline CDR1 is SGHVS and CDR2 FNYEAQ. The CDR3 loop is CASSLAGSFNEQFF. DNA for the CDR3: TGTGCCAGCAGCTTAGCGGGGAGCTTCAATGAGCAGTTCTTC.

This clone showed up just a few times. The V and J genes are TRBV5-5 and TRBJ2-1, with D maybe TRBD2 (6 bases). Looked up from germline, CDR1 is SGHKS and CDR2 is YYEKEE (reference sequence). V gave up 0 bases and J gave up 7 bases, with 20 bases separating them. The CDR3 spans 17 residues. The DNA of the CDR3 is TGTGCCAGCAGCTTGGTGCTTCAGGGAGGTTCGATTAATGAGCAGTTCTTC. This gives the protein CASSLVLQGGSINEQFF.

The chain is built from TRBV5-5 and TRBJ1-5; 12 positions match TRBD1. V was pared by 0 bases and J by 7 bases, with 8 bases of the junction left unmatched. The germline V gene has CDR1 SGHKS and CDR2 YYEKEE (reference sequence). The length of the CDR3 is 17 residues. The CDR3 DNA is TGTGCCAGCAGCTTGGGAATGGGACAGGGGGCAGGACAGCCCCAGCATTTT. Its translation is CASSLGMGQGAGQPQHF.

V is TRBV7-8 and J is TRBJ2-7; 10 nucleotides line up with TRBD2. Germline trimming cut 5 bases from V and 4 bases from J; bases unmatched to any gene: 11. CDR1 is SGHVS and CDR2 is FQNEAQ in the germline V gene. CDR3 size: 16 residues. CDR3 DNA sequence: TGTGCCAGCAGCCCTTCACCTTGGACTAGCGGATACGAGCAGTACTTC. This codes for CASSPSPWTSGYEQYF.

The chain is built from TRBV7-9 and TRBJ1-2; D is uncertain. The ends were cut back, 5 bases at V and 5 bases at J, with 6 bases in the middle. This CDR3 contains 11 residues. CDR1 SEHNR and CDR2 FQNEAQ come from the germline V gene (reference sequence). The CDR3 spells CASSPLYGYTF. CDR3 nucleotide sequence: TGTGCCAGCAGCCCACTTTATGGCTACACCTTC.

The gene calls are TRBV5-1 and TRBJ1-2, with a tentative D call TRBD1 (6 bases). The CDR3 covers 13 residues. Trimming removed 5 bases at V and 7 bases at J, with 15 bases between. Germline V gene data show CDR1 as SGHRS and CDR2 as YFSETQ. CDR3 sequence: CASSSGARSGYTF. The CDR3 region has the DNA TGCGCCAGCAGTTCAGGGGCAAGGAGTGGCTACACCTTC.

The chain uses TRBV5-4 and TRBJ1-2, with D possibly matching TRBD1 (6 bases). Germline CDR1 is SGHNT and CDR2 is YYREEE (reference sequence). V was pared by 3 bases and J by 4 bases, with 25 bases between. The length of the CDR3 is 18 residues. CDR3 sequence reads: CASSSETAPGEGFYGYTF. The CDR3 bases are TGTGCCAGCAGCTCAGAAACCGCGCCAGGGGAAGGTTTCTATGGCTACACCTTC.

CDR3 region: CASSLNRVSYEQYF. The CDR3, as DNA: TGTGCCAGCAGCTTAAACAGGGTCTCCTACGAGCAGTACTTC. J is TRBJ2-7 and V is TRBV7-8; D perhaps matches TRBD1 (6 bases). The CDR3 has 14 residues. Trimming pared 2 bases from V and 0 bases from J, leaving 8 bases between. Germline lookup yields CDR1 SGHVS and CDR2 FQNEAQ. Full variable domain (missing parts from reference TRBV7-8 and TRBJ2-7): GAGVSQSPRYKVAKRGQDVALRCDPISGHVSLFWYQQALGQGPEFLTYFQNEAQLDKSGLPSDRFFAERPEGSVSTLKIQRTQQEDSAVYLCASSLNRVSYEQYFGPGTRLTVT.

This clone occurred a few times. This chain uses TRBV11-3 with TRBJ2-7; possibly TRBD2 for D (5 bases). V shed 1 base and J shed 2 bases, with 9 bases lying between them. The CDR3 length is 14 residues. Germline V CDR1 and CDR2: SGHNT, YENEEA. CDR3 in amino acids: CASSLAGLTYEQYF. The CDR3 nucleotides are TGTGCCAGCAGCTTAGCCGGACTGACCTACGAGCAGTACTTC.

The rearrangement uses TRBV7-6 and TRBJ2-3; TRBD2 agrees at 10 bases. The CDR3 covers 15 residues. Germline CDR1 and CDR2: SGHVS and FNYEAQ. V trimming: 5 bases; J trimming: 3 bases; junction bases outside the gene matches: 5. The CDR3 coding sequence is TGTGCCAGCAGCCCTAGCGGGGGTATTACAGATACGCAGTATTTT. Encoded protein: CASSPSGGITDTQYF.

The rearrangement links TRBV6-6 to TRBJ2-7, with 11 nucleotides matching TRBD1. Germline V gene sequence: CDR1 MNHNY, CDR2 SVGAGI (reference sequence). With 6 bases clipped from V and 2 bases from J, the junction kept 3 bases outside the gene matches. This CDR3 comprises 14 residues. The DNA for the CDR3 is TGTGCCAGCAGCAGGGACAGGGGGGCCTACGAGCAGTACTTC. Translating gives CASSRDRGAYEQYF.

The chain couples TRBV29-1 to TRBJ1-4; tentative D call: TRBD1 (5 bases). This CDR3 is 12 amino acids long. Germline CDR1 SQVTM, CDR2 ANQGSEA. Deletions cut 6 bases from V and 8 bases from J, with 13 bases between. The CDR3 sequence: CSVLTETEKLFF. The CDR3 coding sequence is TGCAGCGTCCTGACAGAAACGGAAAAACTGTTTTTT.

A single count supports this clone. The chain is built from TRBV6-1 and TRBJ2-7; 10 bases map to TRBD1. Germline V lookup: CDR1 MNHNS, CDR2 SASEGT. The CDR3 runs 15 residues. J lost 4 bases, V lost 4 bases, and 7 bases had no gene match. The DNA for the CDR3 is TGTGCCAGCAGTGGGGTGGACAGGGGGTCGTACGAGCAGTACTTC. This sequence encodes CASSGVDRGSYEQYF.

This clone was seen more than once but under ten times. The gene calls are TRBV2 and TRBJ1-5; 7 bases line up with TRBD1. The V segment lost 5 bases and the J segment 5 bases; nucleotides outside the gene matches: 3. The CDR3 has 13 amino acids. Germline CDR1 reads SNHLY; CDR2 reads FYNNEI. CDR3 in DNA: TGTGCCAGCAGTTATACAGGGGATCAGCCCCAGCATTTT. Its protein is CASSYTGDQPQHF.

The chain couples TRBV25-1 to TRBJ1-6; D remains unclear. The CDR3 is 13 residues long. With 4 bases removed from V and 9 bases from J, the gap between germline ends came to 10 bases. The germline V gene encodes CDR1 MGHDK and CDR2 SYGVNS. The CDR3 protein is CASSGQSLSPLHF. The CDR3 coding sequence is TGTGCCAGCAGTGGCCAGTCCCTTTCACCCCTCCACTTT.

The DNA for the CDR3 is TGTGCCAGCAGACAGGCGAACTCTGGAAACACCATATATTTT. It yields the protein CASRQANSGNTIYF. The V call is TRBV6-1, the J call TRBJ1-3; a weak D match, TRBD1 (5 bases). Germline V gene sequence: CDR1 MNHNS, CDR2 SASEGT. The CDR3 length is 14 residues. V was clipped by 6 bases and J by 0 bases, with 9 bases between them.

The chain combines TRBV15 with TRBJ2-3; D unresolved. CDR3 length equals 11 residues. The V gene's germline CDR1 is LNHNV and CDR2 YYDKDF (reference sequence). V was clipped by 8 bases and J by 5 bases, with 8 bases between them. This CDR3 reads CATLAGDTQYF. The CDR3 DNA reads TGTGCCACCCTCGCCGGAGATACGCAGTATTTT.

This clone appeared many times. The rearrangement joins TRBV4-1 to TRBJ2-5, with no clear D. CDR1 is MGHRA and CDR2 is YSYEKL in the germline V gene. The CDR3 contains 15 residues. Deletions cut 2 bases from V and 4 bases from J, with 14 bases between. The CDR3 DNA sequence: TGCGCCAGCAGCCAAATCTTGGCTGCTGGAGAGACCCAGTACTTC. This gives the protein CASSQILAAGETQYF.

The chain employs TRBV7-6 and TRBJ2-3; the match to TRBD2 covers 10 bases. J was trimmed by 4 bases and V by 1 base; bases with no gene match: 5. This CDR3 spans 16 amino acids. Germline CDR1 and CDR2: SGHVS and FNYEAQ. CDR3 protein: CASSLGGLAGADTQYF. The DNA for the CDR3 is TGTGCCAGCAGCTTAGGTGGGCTAGCGGGGGCAGATACGCAGTATTTT.

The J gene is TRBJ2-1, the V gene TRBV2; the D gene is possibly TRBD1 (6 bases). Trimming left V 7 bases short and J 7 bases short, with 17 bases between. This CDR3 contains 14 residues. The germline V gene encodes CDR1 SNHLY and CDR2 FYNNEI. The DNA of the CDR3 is TGTGCCAGCATCACCAGCCCAACAGGGAATGAGCAGTTCTTC. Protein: CASITSPTGNEQFF.

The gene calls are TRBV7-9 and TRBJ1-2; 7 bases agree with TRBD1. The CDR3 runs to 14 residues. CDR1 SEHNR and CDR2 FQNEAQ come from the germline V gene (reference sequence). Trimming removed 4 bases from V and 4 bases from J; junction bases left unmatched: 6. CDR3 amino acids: CASSYMTGTYGYTF. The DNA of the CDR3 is TGTGCCAGCAGCTATATGACAGGGACCTATGGCTACACCTTC.

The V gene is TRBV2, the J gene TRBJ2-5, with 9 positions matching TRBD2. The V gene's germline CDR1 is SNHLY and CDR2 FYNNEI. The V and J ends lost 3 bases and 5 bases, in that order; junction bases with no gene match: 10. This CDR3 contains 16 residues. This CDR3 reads CASSDISGGPRETQYF. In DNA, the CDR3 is TGTGCCAGCAGTGATATTAGCGGGGGCCCTAGGGAGACCCAGTACTTC.